A selection of T cell receptor beta chains follows, all from one sample in a study of PD-1 blockade in classical Hodgkin lymphoma. Measured with immunoSEQ multiplex PCR; TCRdb has only the in-frame clones, and not every one. This table holds more than 13,000 clones, 60% to 80% found once. This sample comprised peripheral blood mononuclear cells (PBMCs), obtained before the second cycle of nivolumab. The receptors originated from a human donor with classical Hodgkin lymphoma. Each CDR3 is given with its conserved first and last residue. Each record gives: J gene, V gene, CDR3 protein.

TRBJ2-1 TRBV28 CASSLINYNEQFF
TRBJ2-7 TRBV7-2 CASSPPGSNEQYF
TRBJ1-5 TRBV28 CASSSFGGGRDQPQHF
TRBJ1-2 TRBV28 CASSGRRTGEFYYGYTF
TRBJ1-5 TRBV5-5 CASSYQEYSNQPQHF
TRBJ2-2 TRBV29-1 CSSRANTGELFF
TRBJ2-2 TRBV9 CASSVVSGWGELFF
TRBJ2-3 TRBV2 CASSPVTDTDTQYF
TRBJ2-1 TRBV5-1 CASSLGLAGGPYNEQFF
TRBJ1-6 TRBV2 CASSGQGIISPLHF
TRBJ1-2 TRBV19 CASSSRQGNYGYTF
TRBJ1-1 TRBV25-1 CASSASLRRGTEAFF